The subject of this entry is one TCR beta chain. Its antigen is unidentified. The PCR used 60 Vbeta and 13 Jbeta primers. The table came from immunoSEQ multiplex PCR; TCRdb's copy has only in-frame clones and leaves some out. Of approximately 170,000 clones in the sample, around 79% were seen once. The data derive from a study of cytomegalovirus exposure and HLA in healthy donors. Per the germline V gene, CDR1 is MGHRA and CDR2 is YSYEKL. Between the trimmed V and J ends, which lost 1 base and 4 bases, there was a span of 9 bases. There are 14 residues in the CDR3. All the people who gave samples were healthy bone marrow donors. The study's findings and limits: Several top significant clusters appeared, in a later analysis, to be linked to common viral pathogens.

The clonotype was recovered from a male donor in good health and CMV-seropositive. Specimen: PBMCs. J is TRBJ2-3 and V is TRBV4-1; D gene unclear. CDR3 in amino acids: CASSQVSTADTQYF. The CDR3 DNA follows: TGCGCCAGCAGCCAAGTTAGTACTGCAGATACGCAGTATTTT.